This T cell receptor beta chain originates from a study of control samples from healthy donors and cancer patients. The assay was immunoSEQ multiplex PCR, and TCRdb's table has in-frame clones only and misses some. The table lists 100,000 to 150,000 clones, about nine tenths of them singletons. This receptor was identified in a man between 45 and 60 years old with head and neck cancer. Material: PBMCs.

Written as DNA, the CDR3 is TGTGCCAGCAGTTACTCGACAAAAGGAAACTATGGCTACACCTTC. This sequence encodes CASSYSTKGNYGYTF. This chain connects TRBV6-5 to TRBJ1-2, with D uncertain. Germline assignment: CDR1 MNHEY and CDR2 SVGAGI. Deletions cut 0 bases from V and 2 bases from J, with 10 bases between. The CDR3 contains 15 residues.